Sequencing of this TCR beta chain was carried out in a study of T-cell memory formation after mild COVID-19 (dated by TCRdb to about 2021). General notes on the study: Most TCR sequence clusters were specific to one of the two donors. Longitudinal TCRalpha and TCRbeta repertoire sequencing tracked T-cell clones expanding and contracting after mild COVID-19 in two donors. The cohort was made up of two young adult volunteers, one female and one male, who were previously healthy. Overall study outcomes, separate from this receptor: Some responding clones were detected in pre-infection memory, which suggested that pre-existing cross-reactive memory T cells had joined the SARS-CoV-2 response. Contracting CD4+ clones appeared mostly in the CM and EM memory subsets, whereas CD8+ clones were enriched in EMRA. The second-wave clones that peaked on day 37 were not confirmed to be SARS-CoV-2 specific. The study included only a couple of mild cases, and larger cohorts that include severe cases with pre-infection samples were judged to be necessary. Clones that contracted from day 15 to 85 showed balanced CD4/CD8 phenotypes, whereas a second wave of clones that expanded from day 15 to 37 leaned towards CD4+.

Sequencing took place on an Illumina NovaSeq 6000. TCRalpha and TCRbeta cDNA libraries were built by 5'RACE with constant-segment primers, adding sample barcodes and unique molecular identifiers. RNA was extracted from every sample with Trizol reagent. Libraries were amplified in two PCR steps, with a second sample barcode and Illumina TruSeq adapters added in the second step. Sequencing of the libraries was done on an Illumina NovaSeq, producing 2 x 150 bp paired-end reads. In the authors' own workflow: With migec v1.2.7, reads were demultiplexed and then collapsed into UMI-guided consensus sequences. Using mixcr v2.1.11, UMI consensuses were aligned to TRA and TRB V and J templates and then assembled into clonotypes. Expanded or contracted clonotypes were those called significant by both edgeR and NoisET, with noise models trained on biological replicates. edgeR calls used a false discovery rate-adjusted p below 0.01 and a log2 fold-change threshold of 1. As an exploratory analysis of dynamics, max-normalized trajectories of the 1000 most abundant clonotypes were examined with PCA combined with hierarchical clustering. Separately sequenced CD4+ and CD8+ repertoires were used to assign the CD4 or CD8 phenotype of responding clones. Clones were called with MiXCR by TCRdb after fastp trimmed the public reads at Q25, and only in-frame beta chains were retained. Entries that share a CDR3 protein sequence are merged under the most common genes and DNA. These V and J calls derive from TCRdb rather than the authors' analysis. The sample table contains some 210,000 distinct CDR3 sequences; only one count was recorded for roughly 18% of them. The ten largest clones capture 2% to 2.5% of the sample.

Inclusive of the bounding cysteine and phenylalanine, the CDR3 is 13 residues long. Of the read, only the CDR3 DNA is kept; its 39 bases are in frame from base 1. V is trimmed back by 8 bases and J by 3 bases, and the junction contains 6 bases that no gene match accounts for. The germline V gene specifies SQVTM as CDR1 and ANQGSEA as CDR2. PBMCs were isolated by Ficoll-Paque density gradient centrifugation. Note on this clonotype: The clone's antigen remains unknown. No base quality information exists; no much larger clone differs at one position.

The sequence links TRBV29-1 to TRBJ2-1, and 8 bases in between align with TRBD2. What was sequenced was PBMCs or a T cell subset sorted from them (not recorded which). This TCR derives from an adult woman who had mild COVID-19 (a few samples of this study predate the infection). The sample titles of this study are shuffled in the database, so cell type and time point are left out; the donor was told from shared clones. The DNA is TGCAGCCTACTAGCGGATCACTACAATGAGCAGTTCTTC. This is translated as CSLLADHYNEQFF.